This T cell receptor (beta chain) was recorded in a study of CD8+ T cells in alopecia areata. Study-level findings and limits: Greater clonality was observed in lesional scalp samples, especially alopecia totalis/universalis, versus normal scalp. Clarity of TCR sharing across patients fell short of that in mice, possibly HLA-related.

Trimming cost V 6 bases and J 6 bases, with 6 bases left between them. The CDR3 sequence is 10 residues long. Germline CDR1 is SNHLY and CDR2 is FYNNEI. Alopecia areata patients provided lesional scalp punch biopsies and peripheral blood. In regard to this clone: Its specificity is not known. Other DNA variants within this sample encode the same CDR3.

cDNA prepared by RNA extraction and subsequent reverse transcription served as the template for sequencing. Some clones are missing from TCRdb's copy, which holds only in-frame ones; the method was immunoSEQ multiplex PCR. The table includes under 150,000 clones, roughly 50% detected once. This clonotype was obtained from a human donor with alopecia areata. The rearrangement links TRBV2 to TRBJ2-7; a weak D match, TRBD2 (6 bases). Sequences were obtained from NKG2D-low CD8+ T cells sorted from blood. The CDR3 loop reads CASRGGEQYF. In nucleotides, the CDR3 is TGTGCCAGCAGGGGGGGCGAGCAGTACTTC. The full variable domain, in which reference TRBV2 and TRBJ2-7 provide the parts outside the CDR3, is EPEVTQTPSHQVTQMGQEVILRCVPISNHLYFYWYRQILGQKVEFLVSFYNNEISEKSEIFDDQFSVERPDGSNFTLKIRSTKLEDSAMYFCASRGGEQYFGPGTRLTVT.